A selection of T cell receptor beta chains follows, all from one sample in a study of radiotherapy plus CTLA-4 blockade in lung cancer. Clones were read by immunoSEQ multiplex PCR, and TCRdb kept only the in-frame ones, dropping some. The sample lists about 120,000 clones, about 90% occurring once. The sample here was peripheral blood, taken from a patient treated with radiotherapy plus ipilimumab. The receptor set was obtained from a human donor with non-small cell lung cancer that progressed on radiotherapy plus ipilimumab. CDR3s include the opening cysteine and the closing phenylalanine or tryptophan. D genes are given only for firm matches. Some rows mark clone size as missing; the rest say once, few, many or name a class of expanded clone.

D	V	size	J	DNA	CDR3
-	TRBV7-9	-	TRBJ1-2	TGTGCCAGCACCCACCAAGGGCCTACCGCTTGGAACTATGGCTACACCTTC	CASTHQGPTAWNYGYTF
TRBD1	TRBV15	-	TRBJ2-5	TGTGCCACCAGCAGAGATCGTTCTGGGGGGACAGGGCGCAAAGAGACCCAGTACTTC	CATSRDRSGGTGRKETQYF
-	TRBV6-5	few	TRBJ2-1	TGTGCCAGCAGTTCGAGGGGGGGGAAAGGGGTCAATGAGCAGTTCTTC	CASSSRGGKGVNEQFF
TRBD1	TRBV5-1	-	TRBJ1-1	TGCGCCAGCAGAGTTCAGGGGGACGAAGCTTTCTTT	CASRVQGDEAFF
TRBD1	TRBV6-5	-	TRBJ1-2	TGTGCCAGCAGTTCCCCACAGGGGAGAGGTGGCTACACCTTC	CASSSPQGRGGYTF
-	TRBV19	-	TRBJ2-3	TGTGCCAGTAGTAGGGGGACACGAGGAGGGGATACGCAGTATTTT	CASSRGTRGGDTQYF
-	TRBV2	once	TRBJ2-2	TGTGCCAGCATGGGAGATTTCGGGGAGCTGTTTTTT	CASMGDFGELFF
TRBD2	TRBV5-6	-	TRBJ2-5	TGTGCCAGCAGCTTGACGGGAGGGGAAGAGACCCAGTACTTC	CASSLTGGEETQYF
TRBD1	TRBV5-5	-	TRBJ1-1	TGTGCCAGCACCCTCGGGACAGGCAACACTGAAGCTTTCTTT	CASTLGTGNTEAFF
-	TRBV28	-	TRBJ1-2	TGTGCCAGCAGTTCTCTAGATAGGGGCTACACCTTC	CASSSLDRGYTF
TRBD1	TRBV27	once	TRBJ1-2	TGTGCCAAACAGGGGCTGGGTGGCTACACCTTC	CAKQGLGGYTF
TRBD2	TRBV9	-	TRBJ2-2	TGTGCCAGCAGCAGGACTAGAACCGGGGAGCTGTTTTTT	CASSRTRTGELFF
TRBD2	TRBV27	-	TRBJ2-7	TGTGCCAGCTGGGGGACTAGCAGGTACGAGCAGTACTTC	CASWGTSRYEQYF
-	TRBV2	-	TRBJ1-2	TGTGCCAGCAGTGAACCTCGGACGTCGCGAGGCTACACCTTC	CASSEPRTSRGYTF
TRBD2	TRBV5-5	-	TRBJ2-1	TGTGCCAGCAGCTTGGCGTCCCTAGCGGCCTCGGGCGATGAGCAGTTCTTC	CASSLASLAASGDEQFF
TRBD1	TRBV7-3	-	TRBJ1-5	TGTGCCAGCAGCTTTGGACAGGCAATTGGCAATCAGCCCCAGCATTTT	CASSFGQAIGNQPQHF
-	TRBV7-8	-	TRBJ1-2	TGTGCCAGCACGCCGGGCGGGTACTATGGCTACACCTTC	CASTPGGYYGYTF
-	TRBV30	-	TRBJ1-1	TGTGCCTGGAGTTGGTCGGTGAACACTGAAGCTTTCTTT	CAWSWSVNTEAFF
TRBD1	TRBV19	-	TRBJ1-2	TGTGCCAGTAGCAGCCCAGGGGGCGACTATGGCTACACCTTC	CASSSPGGDYGYTF
TRBD1	TRBV19	-	TRBJ1-1	TGTGCCAGTAGCCCGACAGGGTGGAACACTGAAGCTTTCTTT	CASSPTGWNTEAFF
-	TRBV2	-	TRBJ2-7	TGTGCCAGCAGGTCGACAGGTCTCGGGGAGCAGTACTTC	CASRSTGLGEQYF
-	TRBV15	-	TRBJ2-7	TGTGCCACCAGCAGCCGCGAAAGCTACGAGCAGTACTTC	CATSSRESYEQYF
-	TRBV18	-	TRBJ2-5	TGTGCCAGCTCACCACCAGGGGGATGGGAGACCCAGTACTTC	CASSPPGGWETQYF
-	TRBV7-3	-	TRBJ1-1	TGTGCCAGCAGCTTGCTGTCCGTGCAGGGCGAAGCTTTCTTT	CASSLLSVQGEAFF
TRBD2	TRBV6-1	-	TRBJ2-7	TGTGCCAGCAGTGAATTTGGGCCGGGACTAGCGGTCTCTGTGAACTTC	CASSEFGPGLAVSVNF
-	TRBV27	-	TRBJ2-7	TGTGCCAGCAGTCCCTGGACCGGGACAACAGGCTCCGAGCAGTACTTC	CASSPWTGTTGSEQYF
-	TRBV6-1	-	TRBJ1-5	TGTGCCAGCAGTGAGGGTACAGACAGGACCCTTCATCAGCCCCAGCATTTT	CASSEGTDRTLHQPQHF
-	TRBV25-1	-	TRBJ2-5	TGTGCCAGCAGTGTCCTATCCGGGAGAAATAGAGAGACCCAGTACTTC	CASSVLSGRNRETQYF
-	TRBV19	-	TRBJ2-2	TGTGCCAGTAGTATAGGAGCGACCGGGGAGCTGTTTTTT	CASSIGATGELFF
TRBD2	TRBV4-1	-	TRBJ2-3	TGCGCCAGCAGCCAAGGACTAGCAACTCGCACAGATACGCAGTATTTT	CASSQGLATRTDTQYF
-	TRBV30	-	TRBJ1-4	TGTGCCACTTCCCGACAGAGTAATGAAAAACTGTTTTTT	CATSRQSNEKLFF
TRBD2	TRBV5-1	-	TRBJ2-5	TGCGCCAGCAGCTTGGAGGGTCTAGCGGGAGGTGAGCAGTACTTC	CASSLEGLAGGEQYF
TRBD1	TRBV7-9	few	TRBJ1-4	TGTGCCAGCAGCACCCGGACAGGGCCTAATGAAAAACTGTTTTTT	CASSTRTGPNEKLFF
TRBD1	TRBV9	-	TRBJ2-6	TGTGCCAGCAGCGTACTGGACAGGGCCTCTGGGGCCAACGTCCTGACTTTC	CASSVLDRASGANVLTF
-	TRBV9	once	TRBJ1-2	TGTGCCAGCAGCGATTCCGGGCGGGAACGATATGGCTACACCTTC	CASSDSGRERYGYTF
TRBD1	TRBV19	-	TRBJ1-4	TGTGCCAGTAGACCTGGACAGGGGCTTAATGAAAAACTGTTTTTT	CASRPGQGLNEKLFF
TRBD1	TRBV6-5	-	TRBJ1-3	TGTGCCAGCAGAACCGGGACAGACGGAAACACCATATATTTT	CASRTGTDGNTIYF
TRBD1	TRBV5-1	-	TRBJ1-2	TGCGCCAGCAGTTATACAGGGGGAGACTATGGCTACACCTTC	CASSYTGGDYGYTF
-	TRBV5-1	-	TRBJ2-7	TGCGCCAGCAGCTTCGGACAGACCTACGAGCAGTACTTC	CASSFGQTYEQYF
-	TRBV27	few	TRBJ1-1	TGTGCCAGCAGTTTAAGGGCAGGCAGGGCTGAAGCTTTCTTT	CASSLRAGRAEAFF
-	TRBV27	-	TRBJ1-2	TGTGCCAGCAGGATGACAGGTGCGGGAGGCTACACCTTC	CASRMTGAGGYTF
-	TRBV11-2	-	TRBJ2-7	TGTGCCAGCAGCTCCCGGCCAACCTACGAGCAGTACTTC	CASSSRPTYEQYF
-	TRBV5-1	-	TRBJ2-5	TGCGCCAGCAGCTTGGGGGGTAGCCTGGAGACCCAGTACTTC	CASSLGGSLETQYF
TRBD2	TRBV6-5	-	TRBJ2-3	TGTGCCAGCAGTTCCCGGGGGGGTGGAGATACGCAGTATTTT	CASSSRGGGDTQYF
TRBD2	TRBV6-7	-	TRBJ2-4	TGTGCCAGCAGTTTCTACACTAGCGGGAGGTCCGCCGAGGCCAAAAACATTCAGTACTTC	CASSFYTSGRSAEAKNIQYF
TRBD1	TRBV7-9	-	TRBJ1-3	TGTGCCAGCAGCACTTGGACAGGATACTCTGGAAACACCATATATTTT	CASSTWTGYSGNTIYF
-	TRBV6-5	-	TRBJ1-2	TGTGCCAGCAGTGAATTGGGCGACCGAGGGGGCTACACCTTC	CASSELGDRGGYTF
TRBD1	TRBV27	-	TRBJ2-7	TGTGCCAGCAGAAGAGGACAGGCTGCCTACGAGCAGTACTTC	CASRRGQAAYEQYF
-	TRBV21-1	few	TRBJ2-7	TGTGCCAGCAGCGATCTCAGACAGGGGTTAAGGAACGAGCAGTACTTC	CASSDLRQGLRNEQYF
-	TRBV7-2	-	TRBJ1-1	TGTGCCAGCAGCGACCGGGGGCGGGCTTTCTTT	CASSDRGRAFF
-	TRBV18	-	TRBJ1-2	TGTGCCAGCTCACCGCTTTTAGGGGATGGCTACACCTTC	CASSPLLGDGYTF
-	TRBV5-1	once	TRBJ1-1	TGCGCCAGCAGCGCGAGGGACAAGAACACTGAAGCTTTCTTT	CASSARDKNTEAFF
-	TRBV6-5	-	TRBJ1-1	TGTGCCAGCAGTCAATTCGGACAGCGCGAAGCTTTCTTT	CASSQFGQREAFF
-	TRBV2	-	TRBJ1-3	TGTGCCAGCAGTGAGGTATCGGGCAGCAATCTCTCTGGAAACACCATATATTTT	CASSEVSGSNLSGNTIYF
TRBD2	TRBV6-5	-	TRBJ2-1	TGTGCCAGCAGGTCGGGACTAAACTACAATGAGCAGTTCTTC	CASRSGLNYNEQFF
-	TRBV2	-	TRBJ2-7	TGTGCCAGCACCTGGTTGAACGAGCAGTACTTC	CASTWLNEQYF
-	TRBV11-3	-	TRBJ1-1	TGTGCCAGCAGCCCAGGGGCGGGTGAAGCTTTCTTT	CASSPGAGEAFF
-	TRBV4-2	-	TRBJ2-5	TGTGCCAGCAGCCAACAATCCAGCGTCCAAGAGACCCAGTACTTC	CASSQQSSVQETQYF
-	TRBV6-6	-	TRBJ2-1	TGTGCCAGCACGGGGGTTAATGAGCAGTTCTTC	CASTGVNEQFF